This TCR beta chain was recorded in a study of T cell repertoires in cytomegalovirus infection (dated by TCRdb to the late 2010s). For context, the study as a whole: Donor HLA type was relevant to the analysis, because carriage of CMV infection together with the matching HLA type was indicated by public TCR beta signatures. Study-wide conclusions, independent of this receptor: In both this cohort and an independent roughly 350-donor cohort, the cumulative frequency of public TCR beta family members distinguished carriers of CMV infection plus the relevant HLA type. In the ex vivo response, HLA-C-restricted CMV-specific TCR beta clonotypes were dominant, and in two of eight donors the single most frequent clonotype came from this HLA-C-restricted group.

Via the germline V gene, CDR1 is LGHNT and CDR2 FRNRAP. The CDR3, from cysteine to phenylalanine, totals 15 residues. The DNA shown is the 45-base CDR3, in frame from base 1. At the junction V is shortened by 1 base and J by 0 bases, with 8 bases in between. In its sample, this clonotype was seen once. There is no known antigen for this receptor. There are no base qualities to consult, and no much larger clone falls within one base. One read alone is a weak basis. Sequencing instrument: Illumina HiSeq 1500. TCRdb reprocessing: public reads trimmed at Q25 with fastp, clones called with MiXCR, in-frame beta chains kept. Entries that share a CDR3 protein sequence are merged under the most common genes and DNA. Recorded for this sample are around 530,000 distinct CDR3 sequences; roughly 29% of them occurred a single time. The top ten constitute around 14% of the sample.

Sequencing was performed on PBMCs. The chain joins TRBV12-5 to TRBJ2-3, and perhaps TRBD1 as D gene, on 5 matching bases. This clonotype originated in a human donor in good health (CMV status not recorded). Some clones in this sample may be carry-over from other donors' samples. The CDR3 protein sequence reads: CASGLGGQSTDTQYF. Here is the DNA: TGTGCTAGTGGTTTGGGCGGACAAAGCACAGATACGCAGTATTTT. Supplemented by the reference TRBV12-5 and TRBJ2-3 proteins around the CDR3, the complete variable domain is DARVTQTPRHKVTEMGQEVTMRCQPILGHNTVFWYRQTMMQGLELLAYFRNRAPLDDSGMPKDRFSAEMPDATLATLKIQPSEPRDSAVYFCASGLGGQSTDTQYFGPGTRLTVL.